The clone carrying this TCR beta chain was seen a few times. The data were obtained in a study of blood T cell repertoires in COVID-19. Clones were read by immunoSEQ multiplex PCR, and TCRdb kept only the in-frame ones, dropping some. The sample lists about 140,000 clones, roughly 86% occurring once. The TCR originated in a woman aged 60-75 years with acute or convalescent COVID-19. The sample comprised peripheral blood.

The CDR3 is CASSPPPSIVGVTGELFF. The CDR3 DNA reads TGTGCCAGCTCACCACCCCCTAGCATTGTTGGTGTAACCGGGGAGCTGTTTTTT. The J gene is TRBJ2-2, the V gene TRBV18; maybe TRBD2 (5 bases). The V end was cut by 0 bases, the J end by 5 bases, with 19 bases between. The CDR3 has 18 residues. The germline CDR1 and CDR2 sequences are KGHSH and LQKENI.